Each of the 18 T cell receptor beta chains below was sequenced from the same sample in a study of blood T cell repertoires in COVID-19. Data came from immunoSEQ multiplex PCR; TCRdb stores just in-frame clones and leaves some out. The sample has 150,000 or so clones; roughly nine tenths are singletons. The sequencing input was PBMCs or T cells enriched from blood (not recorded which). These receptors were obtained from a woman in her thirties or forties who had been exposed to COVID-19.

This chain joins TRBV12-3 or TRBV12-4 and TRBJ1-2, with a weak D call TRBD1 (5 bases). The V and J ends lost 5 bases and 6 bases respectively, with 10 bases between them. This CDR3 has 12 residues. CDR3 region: CASSPQGHGYTF. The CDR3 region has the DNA TGTGCCAGCAGTCCCCAGGGTCATGGCTACACCTTC.

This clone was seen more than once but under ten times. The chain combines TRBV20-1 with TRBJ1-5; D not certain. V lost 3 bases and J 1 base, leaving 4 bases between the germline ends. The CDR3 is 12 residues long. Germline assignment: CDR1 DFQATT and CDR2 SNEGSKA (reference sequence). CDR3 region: CSASASNQPQHF. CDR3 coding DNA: TGCAGTGCTAGTGCGAGCAATCAGCCCCAGCATTTT.

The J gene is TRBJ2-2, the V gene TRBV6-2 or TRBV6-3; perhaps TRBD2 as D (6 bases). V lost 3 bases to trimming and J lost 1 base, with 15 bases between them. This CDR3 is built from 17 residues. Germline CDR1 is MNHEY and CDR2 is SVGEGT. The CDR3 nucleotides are TGTGCCAGCAGTTATTCAGGACTATTGTTGAACACCGGGGAGCTGTTTTTT. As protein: CASSYSGLLLNTGELFF.

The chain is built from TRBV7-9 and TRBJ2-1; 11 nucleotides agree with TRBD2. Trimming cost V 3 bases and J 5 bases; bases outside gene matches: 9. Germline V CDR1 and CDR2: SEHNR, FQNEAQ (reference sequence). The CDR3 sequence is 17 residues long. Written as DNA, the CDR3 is TGTGCCAGCAGCTTGAAGAGACTAGCGGGAACTAACAATGAGCAGTTCTTC. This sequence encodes CASSLKRLAGTNNEQFF. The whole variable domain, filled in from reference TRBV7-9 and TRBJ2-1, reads DTGVSQNPRHKITKRGQNVTFRCDPISEHNRLYWYRQTLGQGPEFLTYFQNEAQLEKSRLLSDRFSAERPKGSFSTLEIQRTEQGDSAMYLCASSLKRLAGTNNEQFFGPGTRLTVL.

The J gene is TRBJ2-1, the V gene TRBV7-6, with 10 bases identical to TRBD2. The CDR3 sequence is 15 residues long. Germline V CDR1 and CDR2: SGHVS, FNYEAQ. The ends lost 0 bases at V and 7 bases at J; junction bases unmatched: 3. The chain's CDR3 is CASSLAASGSNEQFF. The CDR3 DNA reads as TGTGCCAGCAGCTTAGCGGCTAGCGGGAGTAATGAGCAGTTCTTC. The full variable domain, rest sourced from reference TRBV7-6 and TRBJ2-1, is GAGVSQSPRYKVTKRGQDVALRCDPISGHVSLYWYRQALGQGPEFLTYFNYEAQQDKSGLPNDRFSAERPEGSISTLTIQRTEQRDSAMYRCASSLAASGSNEQFFGPGTRLTVL.

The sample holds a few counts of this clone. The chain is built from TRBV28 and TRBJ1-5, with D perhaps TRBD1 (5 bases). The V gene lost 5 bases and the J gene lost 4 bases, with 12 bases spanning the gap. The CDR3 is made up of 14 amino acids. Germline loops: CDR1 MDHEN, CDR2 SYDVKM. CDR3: CASSEQVRNQPQHF. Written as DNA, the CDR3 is TGTGCCAGCAGTGAACAGGTCCGTAATCAGCCCCAGCATTTT.

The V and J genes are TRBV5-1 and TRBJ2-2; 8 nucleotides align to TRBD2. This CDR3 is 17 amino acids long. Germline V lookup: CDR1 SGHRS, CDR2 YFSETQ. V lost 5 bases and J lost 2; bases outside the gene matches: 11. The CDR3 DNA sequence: TGCGCCAGCAGGATAGGTGGATTAGCGGGAAACACCGGGGAGCTGTTTTTT. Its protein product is CASRIGGLAGNTGELFF. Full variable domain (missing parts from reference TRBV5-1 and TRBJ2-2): KAGVTQTPRYLIKTRGQQVTLSCSPISGHRSVSWYQQTPGQGLQFLFEYFSETQRNKGNFPGRFSGRQFSNSRSEMNVSTLELGDSALYLCASRIGGLAGNTGELFFGEGSRLTVL.

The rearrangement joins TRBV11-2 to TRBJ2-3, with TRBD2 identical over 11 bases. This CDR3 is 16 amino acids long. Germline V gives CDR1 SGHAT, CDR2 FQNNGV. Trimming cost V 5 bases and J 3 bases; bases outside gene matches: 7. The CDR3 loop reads CASSRYSGRATDTQYF. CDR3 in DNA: TGTGCCAGCAGCAGATATAGCGGGAGGGCGACAGATACGCAGTATTTT.

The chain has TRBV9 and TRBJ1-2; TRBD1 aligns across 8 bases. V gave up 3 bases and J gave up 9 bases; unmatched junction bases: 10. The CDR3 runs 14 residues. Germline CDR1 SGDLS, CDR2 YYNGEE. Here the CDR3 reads CASSDFRDRLSYTF. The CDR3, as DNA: TGTGCCAGCAGCGACTTCCGGGACAGGCTCAGCTACACCTTC.

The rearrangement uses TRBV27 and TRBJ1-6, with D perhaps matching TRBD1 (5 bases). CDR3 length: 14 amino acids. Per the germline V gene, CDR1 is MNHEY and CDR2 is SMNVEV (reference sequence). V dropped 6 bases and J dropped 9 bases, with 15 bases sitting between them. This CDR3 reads CASSRAGRGSPLHF. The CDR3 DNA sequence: TGTGCCAGCAGCCGCGCGGGGCGGGGTTCACCCCTCCACTTT.

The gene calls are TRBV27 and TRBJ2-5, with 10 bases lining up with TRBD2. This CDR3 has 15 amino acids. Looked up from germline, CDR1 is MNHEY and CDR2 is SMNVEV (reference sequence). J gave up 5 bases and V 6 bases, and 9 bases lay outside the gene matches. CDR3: CASSPAGGPGETQYF. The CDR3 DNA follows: TGTGCCAGCAGCCCAGCGGGAGGGCCAGGGGAGACCCAGTACTTC.

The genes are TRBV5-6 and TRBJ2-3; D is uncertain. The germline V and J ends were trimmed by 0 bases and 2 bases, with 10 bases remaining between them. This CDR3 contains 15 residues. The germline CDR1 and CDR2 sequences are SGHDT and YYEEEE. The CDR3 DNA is TGTGCCAGCAGCTTGGGGCATTCCCTCACAGATACGCAGTATTTT. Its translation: CASSLGHSLTDTQYF. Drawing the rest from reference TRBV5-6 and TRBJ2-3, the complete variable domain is DAGVTQSPTHLIKTRGQQVTLRCSPKSGHDTVSWYQQALGQGPQFIFQYYEEEERQRGNFPDRFSGHQFPNYSSELNVNALLLGDSALYLCASSLGHSLTDTQYFGPGTRLTVL.

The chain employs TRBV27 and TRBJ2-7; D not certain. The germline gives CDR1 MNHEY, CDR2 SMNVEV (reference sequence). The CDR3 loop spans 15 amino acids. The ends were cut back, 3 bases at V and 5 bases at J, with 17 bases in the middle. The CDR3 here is CASSFLGSQGNEQYF. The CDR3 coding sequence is TGTGCCAGCAGTTTTCTGGGCAGCCAAGGTAACGAGCAGTACTTC.

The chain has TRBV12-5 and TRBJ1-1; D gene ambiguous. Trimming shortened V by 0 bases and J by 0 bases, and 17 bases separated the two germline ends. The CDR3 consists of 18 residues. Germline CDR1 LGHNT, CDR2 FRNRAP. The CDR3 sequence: CASGLVTSRSGLNTEAFF. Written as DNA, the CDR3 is TGTGCTAGTGGTTTGGTAACCAGCCGATCTGGGCTGAACACTGAAGCTTTCTTT.

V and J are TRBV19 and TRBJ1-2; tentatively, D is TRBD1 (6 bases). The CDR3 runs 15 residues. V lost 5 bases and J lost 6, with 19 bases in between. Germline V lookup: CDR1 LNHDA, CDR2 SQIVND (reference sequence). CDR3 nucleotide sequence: TGTGCCAGTAGTCCCACCTACAGGGTGGGCAATGGCTACACCTTC. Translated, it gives CASSPTYRVGNGYTF.

The CDR3 reads CATSRAGQNGYTF. CDR3 DNA: TGTGCCACCAGCAGAGCGGGACAGAATGGCTACACCTTC. The V gene is TRBV15, the J gene TRBJ1-2; 7 nucleotides match TRBD1. CDR3 size: 13 residues. Germline-derived CDR1 and CDR2 are LNHNV and YYDKDF (reference sequence). With 1 base clipped from V and 6 bases from J, the junction kept 2 bases outside the gene matches.

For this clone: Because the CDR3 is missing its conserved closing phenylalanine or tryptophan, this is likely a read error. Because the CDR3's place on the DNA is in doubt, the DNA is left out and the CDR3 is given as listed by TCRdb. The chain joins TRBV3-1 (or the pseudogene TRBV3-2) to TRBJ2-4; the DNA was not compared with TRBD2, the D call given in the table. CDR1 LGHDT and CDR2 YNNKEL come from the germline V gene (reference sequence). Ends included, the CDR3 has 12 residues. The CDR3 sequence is CASSPFTGLVSL.

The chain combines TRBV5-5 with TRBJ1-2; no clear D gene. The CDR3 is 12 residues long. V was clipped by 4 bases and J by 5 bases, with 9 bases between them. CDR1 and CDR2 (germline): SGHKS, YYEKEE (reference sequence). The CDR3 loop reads CASSGGLYGYTF. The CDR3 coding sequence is TGTGCCAGCAGCGGAGGGCTTTATGGCTACACCTTC.